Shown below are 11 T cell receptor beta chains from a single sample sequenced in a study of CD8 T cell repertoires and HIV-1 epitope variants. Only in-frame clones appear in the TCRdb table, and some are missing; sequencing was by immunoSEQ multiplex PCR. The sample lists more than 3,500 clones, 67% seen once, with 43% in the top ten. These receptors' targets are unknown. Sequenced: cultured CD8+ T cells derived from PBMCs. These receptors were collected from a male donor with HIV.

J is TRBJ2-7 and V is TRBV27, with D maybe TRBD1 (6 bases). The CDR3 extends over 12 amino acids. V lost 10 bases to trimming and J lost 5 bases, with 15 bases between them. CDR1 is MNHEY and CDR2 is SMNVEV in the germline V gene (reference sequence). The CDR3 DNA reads TGTGCCACCCGACAGGAGGTCAACGAGCAGTACTTC. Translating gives CATRQEVNEQYF.

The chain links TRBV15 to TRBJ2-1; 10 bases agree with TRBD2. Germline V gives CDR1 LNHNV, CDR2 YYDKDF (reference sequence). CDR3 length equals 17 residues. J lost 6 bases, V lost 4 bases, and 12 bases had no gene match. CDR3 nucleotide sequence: TGTGCCACCAGCACCCCCCGAACTAGCGGGGCTGTCAATGAGCAGTTCTTC. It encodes CATSTPRTSGAVNEQFF.

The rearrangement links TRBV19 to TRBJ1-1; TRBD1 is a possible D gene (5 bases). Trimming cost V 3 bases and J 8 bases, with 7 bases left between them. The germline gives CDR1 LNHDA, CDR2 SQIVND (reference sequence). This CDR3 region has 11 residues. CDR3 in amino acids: CASSIGTEAFF. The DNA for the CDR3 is TGTGCCAGTAGTATTGGGACGGAAGCTTTCTTT.

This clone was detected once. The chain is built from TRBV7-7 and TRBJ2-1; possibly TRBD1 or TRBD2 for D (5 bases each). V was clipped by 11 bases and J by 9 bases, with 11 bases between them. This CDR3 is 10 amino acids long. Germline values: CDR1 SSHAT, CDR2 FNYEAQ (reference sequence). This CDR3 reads CAASGTEQFF. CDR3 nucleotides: TGTGCCGCTTCGGGGACTGAGCAGTTCTTC.

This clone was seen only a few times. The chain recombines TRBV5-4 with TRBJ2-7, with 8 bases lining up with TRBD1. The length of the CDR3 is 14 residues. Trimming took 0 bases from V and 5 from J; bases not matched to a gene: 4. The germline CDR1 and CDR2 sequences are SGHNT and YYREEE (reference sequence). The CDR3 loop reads CASSLADRVNEQYF. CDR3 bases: TGTGCCAGCAGCTTGGCGGACAGGGTGAACGAGCAGTACTTC.

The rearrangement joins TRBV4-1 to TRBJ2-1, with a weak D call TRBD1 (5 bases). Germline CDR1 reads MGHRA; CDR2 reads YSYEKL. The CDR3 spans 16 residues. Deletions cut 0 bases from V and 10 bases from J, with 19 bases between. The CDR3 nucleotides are TGCGCCAGCAGCCAAGATAGGGGCTTGCGCCTCAGGGAGCAGTTCTTC. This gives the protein CASSQDRGLRLREQFF.

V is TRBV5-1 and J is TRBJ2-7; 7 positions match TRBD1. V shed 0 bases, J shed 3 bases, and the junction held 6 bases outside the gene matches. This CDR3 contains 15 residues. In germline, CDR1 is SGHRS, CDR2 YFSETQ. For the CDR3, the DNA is TGCGCCAGCAGCTTGGAGACAGGGCGGAACTACGAGCAGTACTTC. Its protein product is CASSLETGRNYEQYF.

The CDR3 is CASILSGGAEAFF. The DNA of the CDR3 is TGTGCCAGCATTCTATCGGGGGGAGCTGAAGCTTTCTTT. The chain links TRBV28 to TRBJ1-1; possibly TRBD1 for D (5 bases). The CDR3 is 13 residues long. Per germline, CDR1 MDHEN and CDR2 SYDVKM. Between the trimmed V and J ends, which lost 7 bases and 6 bases, there was a span of 15 bases.

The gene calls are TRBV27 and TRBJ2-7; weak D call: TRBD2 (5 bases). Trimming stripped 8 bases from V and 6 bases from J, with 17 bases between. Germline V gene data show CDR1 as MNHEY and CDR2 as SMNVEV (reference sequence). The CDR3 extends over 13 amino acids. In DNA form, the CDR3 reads TGTGCCAGCGGTAACTGGCCTGCGGGCGAGCAGTACTTC. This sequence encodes CASGNWPAGEQYF.

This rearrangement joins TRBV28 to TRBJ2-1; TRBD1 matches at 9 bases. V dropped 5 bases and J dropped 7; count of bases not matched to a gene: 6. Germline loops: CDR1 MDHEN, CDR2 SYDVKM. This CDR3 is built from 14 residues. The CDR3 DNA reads TGTGCCAGCAGTCCTTATGACAGGGGGAATGAGCAGTTCTTC. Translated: CASSPYDRGNEQFF.

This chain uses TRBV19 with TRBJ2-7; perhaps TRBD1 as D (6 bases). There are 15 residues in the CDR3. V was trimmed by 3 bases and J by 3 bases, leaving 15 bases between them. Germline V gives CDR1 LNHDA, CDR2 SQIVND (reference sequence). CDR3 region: CASSISGDIYYEQYF. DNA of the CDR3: TGTGCCAGTAGTATCTCAGGGGACATCTACTACGAGCAGTACTTC.